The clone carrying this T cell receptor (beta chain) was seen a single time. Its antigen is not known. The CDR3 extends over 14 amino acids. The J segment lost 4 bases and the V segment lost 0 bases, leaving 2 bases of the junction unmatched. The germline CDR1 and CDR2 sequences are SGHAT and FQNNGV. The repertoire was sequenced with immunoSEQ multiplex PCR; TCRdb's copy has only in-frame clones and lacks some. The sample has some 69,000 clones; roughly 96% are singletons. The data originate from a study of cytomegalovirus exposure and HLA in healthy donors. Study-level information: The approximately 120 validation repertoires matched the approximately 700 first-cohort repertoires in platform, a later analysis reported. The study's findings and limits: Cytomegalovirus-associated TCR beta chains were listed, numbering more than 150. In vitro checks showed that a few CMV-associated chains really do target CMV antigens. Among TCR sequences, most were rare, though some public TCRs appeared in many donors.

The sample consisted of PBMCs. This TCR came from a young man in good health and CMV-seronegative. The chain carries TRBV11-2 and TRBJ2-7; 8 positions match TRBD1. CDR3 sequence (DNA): TGTGCCAGCAGCTTAGAGGGACAGGTTTACGAGCAGTACTTC. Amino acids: CASSLEGQVYEQYF.